The 15 T cell receptor beta chains given below trace back to one sample, sequenced in a study of Graves' ophthalmopathy and Graves' hyperthyroidism. For repertoire sequencing, the TCR beta CDR3 regions were amplified from RNA transcripts. First-round RT-PCR relied on HTBI primers, and a second-round multiplex PCR came next. One entry per CDR3 protein, called by TCRdb with MiXCR from the multiplex PCR reads. The sample yields about 740,000 distinct CDR3 sequences, 40% seen once. Input material: peripheral blood. These receptor sequences come from an adult man with Graves' ophthalmopathy.

To note about this clonotype: The germline gene is not matched at one end of the junction; a read error may be the cause. The CDR3 coding sequence is TGTGCCAGCAGCCGATCGGGACCCCGGAACTATGCCTACACCTTC. This gives the protein CASSRSGPRNYAYTF. The chain is built from TRBV7-2 and TRBJ1-2; D is perhaps TRBD1 (5 bases). The CDR3 consists of 15 residues. Germline V lookup: CDR1 SGHTA, CDR2 FQGNSA.

This clonotype was counted at least ten times. This sequence joins TRBV7-9 and TRBJ1-2; D ambiguous. V was pared by 1 base and J by 7 bases, with 10 bases between. Germline CDR1 SEHNR, CDR2 FQNEAQ (reference sequence). This CDR3 is 13 amino acids long. In nucleotides, the CDR3 is TGTGCCAGCAGCTTAGTTGGGGTTGGTGGCTACACCTTC. It codes for CASSLVGVGGYTF.

The gene calls are TRBV20-1 and TRBJ2-5; D possibly uses TRBD1 or TRBD2 (5 bases each). The CDR3 spans 14 residues. Germline lookup yields CDR1 DFQATT and CDR2 SNEGSKA (reference sequence). V was pared by 6 bases and J by 1 base, with 15 bases between. The CDR3 reads CSAQEDSGQETQYF. As DNA, the CDR3 is TGCAGTGCACAGGAGGACTCTGGCCAAGAGACCCAGTACTTC.

The chain carries TRBV6-1 and TRBJ1-1; 7 bases map to TRBD1. The V gene end was trimmed by 4 bases and the J gene end by 6 bases; junction bases not matched to a gene: 5. The CDR3 is made up of 13 amino acids. Germline-derived CDR1 and CDR2 are MNHNS and SASEGT. The CDR3 region has the DNA TGTGCCAGCAGTGTCAGAAGGGGGCCTGAAGCTTTCTTT. This translates into CASSVRRGPEAFF.

With regard to this clonotype: Possible read error: a much larger clone is one base away. This chain uses TRBV2 with TRBJ1-2; D is uncertain. The CDR3 extends over 11 amino acids. Germline V gives CDR1 SNHLY, CDR2 FYNNEI. The CDR3 DNA is TGTGCCACCAACGAGGGCGAGGGCTGCACCTTC. It yields the protein CATNEGEGCTF. The full variable domain, in which reference TRBV2 and TRBJ1-2 provide the parts outside the CDR3, is EPEVTQTPSHQVTQMGQEVILRCVPISNHLYFYWYRQILGQKVEFLVSFYNNEISEKSEIFDDQFSVERPDGSNFTLKIRSTKLEDSAMYFCATNEGEGCTFGSGTRLTVV.

This clonotype has a single count. The rearrangement joins TRBV19 to TRBJ1-5, with TRBD1 identical over 7 bases. There are 15 residues in the CDR3. Trimming at V came to 4 bases and at J to 7 bases, leaving 10 bases not matched to a gene. The germline CDR1 and CDR2 sequences are LNHDA and SQIVND (reference sequence). For the CDR3, the DNA is TGTGCCAGTAGTAGGATGGGCAGGGGGACCCAGCCCCAGCATTTT. It specifies CASSRMGRGTQPQHF.

This clonotype has more than one count but fewer than ten. J is TRBJ2-7 and V is TRBV7-9, with 12 bases lining up with TRBD2. Germline V gives CDR1 SEHNR, CDR2 FQNEAQ (reference sequence). The CDR3 extends over 16 amino acids. With V trimmed by 5 bases and J by 6 bases, 11 bases remained unmatched. This chain's CDR3 is CASSQDRTSGTGEQYF. CDR3 DNA sequence: TGTGCCAGCAGCCAAGATAGGACTAGCGGGACGGGCGAGCAGTACTTC.

The chain uses TRBV25-1 and TRBJ2-5, with a weak D call TRBD1 (6 bases). V was cut by 5 bases and J by 0 bases, with 16 bases left in between. The CDR3 sequence is 16 residues long. Germline V gene sequence: CDR1 MGHDK, CDR2 SYGVNS. The CDR3 DNA follows: TGTGCCAGCAGTTACAACCGGGACACGTACCAAGAGACCCAGTACTTC. It is translated as CASSYNRDTYQETQYF.

This clonotype was observed a single time. The V gene is TRBV29-1, the J gene TRBJ1-3, with D uncertain. The CDR3 contains 14 residues. Trimming removed 2 bases from V and 0 bases from J, with 8 bases in between. Looked up from germline, CDR1 is SQVTM and CDR2 is ANQGSEA. The CDR3: CSVERQASGNTIYF. Written as DNA, the CDR3 is TGCAGCGTTGAACGCCAGGCCTCTGGAAACACCATATATTTT.

CDR3 loop: CASAGRANTIYF. The CDR3 nucleotides are TGTGCCAGCGCGGGGAGGGCGAACACCATATATTTT. The rearrangement links TRBV19 to TRBJ1-3; D is unresolved. The CDR3 length is 12 residues. In germline, CDR1 is LNHDA, CDR2 SQIVND (reference sequence). V lost 9 bases and J lost 7, with 13 bases in between.

V is TRBV12-3 or TRBV12-4 and J is TRBJ2-7, with TRBD1 identical over 11 bases. The V and J ends lost 6 bases and 6 bases, in that order; junction bases with no gene match: 10. There are 15 residues in the CDR3. CDR3 bases: TGTGCCAGCAGCCTCAAAGGACAGGGGGCTTCCGAGCAGTACTTC. As protein: CASSLKGQGASEQYF.

Concerning this clonotype itself: A much more abundant neighbour one base away suggests this may be a read error. V gene TRBV4-2 combines with J gene TRBJ1-2; D is unresolved. The CDR3 has 15 residues. Looked up from germline, CDR1 is LGHNA and CDR2 is YNFKEQ. Trimming pared 4 bases from V and 7 bases from J, leaving 19 bases between. The CDR3 protein is CASSPMTSNLAGYTF. The DNA of the CDR3 is TGTGCCAGCAGCCCAATGACGTCTAATCTTGCTGGCTACACCTTC.

V usage is TRBV29-1 and J usage is TRBJ2-4, with 12 bases matching TRBD2. Germline V lookup: CDR1 SQVTM, CDR2 ANQGSEA. The trim removed 7 bases at V and 7 bases at J, leaving 5 bases unmatched. The CDR3 spans 13 residues. The CDR3 is CSATSGGWNIQYF. The CDR3 DNA reads TGCAGCGCAACTAGCGGGGGGTGGAACATTCAGTACTTC. The full variable domain, with the rest looked up from reference TRBV29-1 and TRBJ2-4, is SAVISQKPSRDICQRGTSLTIQCQVDSQVTMMFWYRQQPGQSLTLIATANQGSEATYESGFVIDKFPISRPNLTFSTLTVSNMSPEDSSIYLCSATSGGWNIQYFGAGTRLSVL.

There are a few counts of this clonotype. The chain combines TRBV4-1 with TRBJ2-5, with 13 positions matching TRBD2. The CDR3 length is 16 residues. With V trimmed by 1 base and J by 5 bases, 4 bases remained unmatched. CDR1 MGHRA and CDR2 YSYEKL come from the germline V gene. CDR3 protein: CASSQVWTSGGETQYF. In nucleotides, the CDR3 is TGCGCCAGCAGCCAAGTCTGGACTAGCGGGGGCGAGACCCAGTACTTC.

The chain recombines TRBV20-1 with TRBJ2-7, with 8 nucleotides matching TRBD1. The germline CDR1 and CDR2 sequences are DFQATT and SNEGSKA (reference sequence). The CDR3 is 13 residues long. Unmatched junction bases numbered 7, after V lost 6 bases and J lost 3 bases. The CDR3 DNA follows: TGCAGTGCCCTCCGGGACAGGCTCTACGAGCAGTACTTC. It codes for CSALRDRLYEQYF.